The T cell receptor (beta chain) described here comes from a study of blood T cells in healthy people across ages. Findings and caveats of the study: Per-million-T-cell TCR beta diversity fell roughly linearly with age.

About this clonotype: As yet, its antigen is unknown.

For the second PCR, which ran for about 6 to 11 cycles, a sample-barcoded 5' primer and a J-beta primer mix were used. Each CDR3 protein gets one entry after TCRdb re-called the 5' RACE reads with MiXCR. Of approximately 800,000 distinct CDR3 sequences in the sample, about 46% were seen once. No fewer than 5.5 micrograms of total RNA were isolated from every sample. The CDR3 contains 14 residues. V was pared by 5 bases and J by 8 bases, with 10 bases of the junction left unmatched. The germline V gene encodes CDR1 DFQATT and CDR2 SNEGSKA (reference sequence). V usage is TRBV20-1 and J usage is TRBJ2-1; 9 bases align to TRBD2. The sequenced sample consisted of blood. The TCR originated in a man aged 80 or over in good health. The CDR3 region has the DNA TGCAGTGCTCAAGTAGCGGGAGAGTACGATGAGCAGTTCTTC. Its protein is CSAQVAGEYDEQFF.